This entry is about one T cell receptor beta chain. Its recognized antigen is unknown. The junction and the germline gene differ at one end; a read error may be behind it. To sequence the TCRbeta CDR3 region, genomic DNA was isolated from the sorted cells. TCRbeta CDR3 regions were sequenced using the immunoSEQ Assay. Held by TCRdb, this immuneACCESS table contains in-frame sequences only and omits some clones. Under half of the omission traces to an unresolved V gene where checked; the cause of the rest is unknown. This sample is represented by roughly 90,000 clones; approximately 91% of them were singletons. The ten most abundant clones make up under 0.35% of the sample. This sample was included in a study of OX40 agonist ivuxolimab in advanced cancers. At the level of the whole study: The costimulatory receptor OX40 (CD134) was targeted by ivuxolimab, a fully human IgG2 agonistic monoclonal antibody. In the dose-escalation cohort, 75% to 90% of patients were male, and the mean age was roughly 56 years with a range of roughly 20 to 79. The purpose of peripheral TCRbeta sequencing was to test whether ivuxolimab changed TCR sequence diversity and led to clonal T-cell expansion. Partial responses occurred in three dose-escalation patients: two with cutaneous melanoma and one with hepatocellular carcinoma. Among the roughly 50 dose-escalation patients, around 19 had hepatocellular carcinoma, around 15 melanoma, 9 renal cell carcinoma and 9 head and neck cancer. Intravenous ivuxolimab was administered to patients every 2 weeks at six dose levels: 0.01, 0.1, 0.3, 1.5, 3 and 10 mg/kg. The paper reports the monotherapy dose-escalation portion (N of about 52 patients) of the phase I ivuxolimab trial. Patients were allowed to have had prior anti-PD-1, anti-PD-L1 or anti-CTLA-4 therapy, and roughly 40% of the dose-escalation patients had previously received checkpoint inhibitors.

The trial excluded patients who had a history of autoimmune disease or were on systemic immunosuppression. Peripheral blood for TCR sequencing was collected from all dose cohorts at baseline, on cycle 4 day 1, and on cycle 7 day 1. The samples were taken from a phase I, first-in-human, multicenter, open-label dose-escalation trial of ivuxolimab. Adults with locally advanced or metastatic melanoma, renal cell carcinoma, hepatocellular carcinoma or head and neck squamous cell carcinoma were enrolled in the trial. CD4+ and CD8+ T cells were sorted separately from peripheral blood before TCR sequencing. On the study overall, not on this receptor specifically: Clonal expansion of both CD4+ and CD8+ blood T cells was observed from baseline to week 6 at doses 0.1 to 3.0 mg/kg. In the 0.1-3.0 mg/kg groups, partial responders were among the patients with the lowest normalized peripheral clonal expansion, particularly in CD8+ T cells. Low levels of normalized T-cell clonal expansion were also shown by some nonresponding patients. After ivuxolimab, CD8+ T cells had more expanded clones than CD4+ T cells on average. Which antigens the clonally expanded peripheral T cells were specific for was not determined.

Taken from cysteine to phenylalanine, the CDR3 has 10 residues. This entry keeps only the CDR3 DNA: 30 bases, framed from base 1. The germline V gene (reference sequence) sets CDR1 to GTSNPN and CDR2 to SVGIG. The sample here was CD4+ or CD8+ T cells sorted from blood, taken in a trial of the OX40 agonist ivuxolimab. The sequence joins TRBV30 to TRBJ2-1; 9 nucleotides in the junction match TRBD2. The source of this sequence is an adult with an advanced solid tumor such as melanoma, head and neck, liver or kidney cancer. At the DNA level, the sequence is TGTGCCTGGATAGAAAGCGGGAGGCTCTTC. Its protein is CAWIESGRLF.